Below are 26 T cell receptor beta chains sequenced from a single sample in a study of blood T cell repertoires in COVID-19. Data came from immunoSEQ multiplex PCR; TCRdb stores just in-frame clones and leaves some out. The sample comprises about 81,000 clones, 91% of which are singletons, and 1.5% to 2% rests with the top ten. The sequenced sample consisted of peripheral blood. These receptor sequences come from a woman aged 50 to 60 in a cohort sampled during active COVID-19.

J is TRBJ2-5 and V is TRBV7-9, with D unresolved. Between the trimmed V and J ends, which lost 1 base and 3 bases, there was a span of 12 bases. Per the germline V gene, CDR1 is SEHNR and CDR2 is FQNEAQ (reference sequence). CDR3 length: 15 residues. CDR3 in amino acids: CASSLELSAEETQYF. CDR3 in DNA: TGTGCCAGCAGCTTAGAATTAAGCGCCGAAGAGACCCAGTACTTC.

The chain links TRBV18 to TRBJ2-6; maybe TRBD2 (5 bases). Germline V gene lookup returns CDR1 KGHSH and CDR2 LQKENI. The CDR3 is made up of 19 amino acids. With 6 bases removed from V and 1 base from J, the gap between germline ends came to 22 bases. The CDR3 reads CASSQNSGLPGSGANVLTF. DNA for the CDR3: TGTGCCAGCTCGCAAAACAGCGGACTGCCGGGATCTGGGGCCAACGTCCTGACTTTC.

V is TRBV19 and J is TRBJ2-2, with TRBD2 matching 14 bases. Germline-derived CDR1 and CDR2 are LNHDA and SQIVND (reference sequence). The length of the CDR3 is 16 residues. J was trimmed by 0 bases and V by 6 bases; bases with no gene match: 0. CDR3 nucleotide sequence: TGTGCCAGTAGGGGACTAGCGGGAGCGAACACCGGGGAGCTGTTTTTT. Residues: CASRGLAGANTGELFF.

Here the CDR3 reads CASSQGLAGASTDTQYF. CDR3 DNA: TGTGCCAGCAGCCAGGGCCTAGCGGGAGCGAGCACAGATACGCAGTATTTT. J is TRBJ2-3 and V is TRBV3-1 (or the pseudogene TRBV3-2), with 10 bases identical to TRBD2. The CDR3 totals 17 residues. V gave up 3 bases and J gave up 0 bases; unmatched junction bases: 6. Germline CDR1 LGHDT, CDR2 YNNKEL (reference sequence).

V is TRBV10-3 and J is TRBJ1-3; D is unclear. V lost 10 bases, J lost 0 bases, and 16 bases lay in between. The CDR3 consists of 15 residues. Germline values: CDR1 ENHRY, CDR2 SYGVKD. CDR3 amino acids: CATEPWRSSGNTIYF. CDR3 in DNA: TGTGCCACCGAACCGTGGCGGTCCTCTGGAAACACCATATATTTT.

This clone was seen just once. The chain joins TRBV21-1 to TRBJ1-1; the table assigns TRBD1, which was not confirmed against the DNA. TRBV21-1 represents a pseudogene. This CDR3 is built from 16 residues. The CDR3, as DNA: TGTGCCAGCAGCAAAGTAATGGCCAGGGTGAACACTGAAGCTTTCTTT. This codes for CASSKVMARVNTEAFF.

This rearrangement joins TRBV19 to TRBJ1-1; 11 bases map to TRBD1. This CDR3 is built from 13 residues. The V gene end was trimmed by 6 bases and the J gene end by 4 bases; junction bases not matched to a gene: 1. Germline lookup yields CDR1 LNHDA and CDR2 SQIVND (reference sequence). The CDR3 bases are TGTGCCAGTAGGGGACAGGGGGGCACTGAAGCTTTCTTT. This sequence encodes CASRGQGGTEAFF.

The V call is TRBV5-6, the J call TRBJ1-6; TRBD1 agrees at 9 bases. CDR3 length equals 14 residues. V was clipped by 0 bases and J by 16 bases; unmatched bases: 8. The germline gives CDR1 SGHDT, CDR2 YYEEEE. CDR3 region: CASSLGQGGPLLHF. The DNA for the CDR3 is TGTGCCAGCAGCTTGGGACAGGGGGGCCCCTTACTCCACTTT.

The chain recombines TRBV28 with TRBJ2-5; 7 nucleotides agree with TRBD1. CDR3 length equals 14 residues. The V and J ends lost 10 bases and 0 bases, in that order; junction bases with no gene match: 8. Germline V lookup: CDR1 MDHEN, CDR2 SYDVKM. The CDR3 DNA reads as TGTGCCACCCTACAGGGGAGCCACCAAGAGACCCAGTACTTC. This sequence encodes CATLQGSHQETQYF. Together with reference TRBV28 and TRBJ2-5, the CDR3 gives the full variable domain: DVKVTQSSRYLVKRTGEKVFLECVQDMDHENMFWYRQDPGLGLRLIYFSYDVKMKEKGDIPEGYSVSREKKERFSLILESASTNQTSMYLCATLQGSHQETQYFGPGTRLLVL.

J is TRBJ2-5 and V is TRBV12-3 or TRBV12-4; D unclear. The V and J ends lost 7 bases and 4 bases respectively, with 4 bases between them. The CDR3 has 10 residues. CDR3: CASTLETQYF. The CDR3, as DNA: TGTGCCAGCACCCTAGAGACCCAGTACTTC.

The V call is TRBV28, the J call TRBJ1-5, with D hard to call. The CDR3 consists of 17 residues. Germline V CDR1 and CDR2: MDHEN, SYDVKM. The V and J ends lost 2 bases and 3 bases respectively, with 17 bases between them. CDR3 sequence: CASSLLGLGDFNQPQHF. The CDR3 region has the DNA TGTGCCAGCAGTTTACTTGGACTGGGAGATTTCAATCAGCCCCAGCATTTT.

The chain has TRBV29-1 and TRBJ1-2, with unresolved D. V was cut by 4 bases and J by 1 base, with 7 bases left in between. The CDR3 sequence is 12 residues long. Germline V gene lookup returns CDR1 SQVTM and CDR2 ANQGSEA. This CDR3 reads CSVVGDNYGYTF. The CDR3 DNA reads TGCAGCGTTGTCGGGGATAACTATGGCTACACCTTC.

The chain has TRBV10-1 and TRBJ2-1; TRBD1 is a possible D gene (6 bases). The CDR3 length is 15 residues. The germline gives CDR1 WNHNN, CDR2 SYGVQD (reference sequence). V dropped 0 bases and J dropped 7 bases, with 13 bases sitting between them. The CDR3 DNA sequence: TGCGCCAGCAGTGAGTCAGGGGGTGTAATAAATGAGCAGTTCTTC. Protein product: CASSESGGVINEQFF.

The chain is built from TRBV11-3 and TRBJ2-2; D call uncertain. The CDR3 consists of 16 residues. The V gene's germline CDR1 is SGHNT and CDR2 YENEEA. Trimming removed 4 bases from V and 0 bases from J, with 12 bases in between. The CDR3 is CASSSRGRPNTGELFF. The CDR3 DNA follows: TGTGCCAGCAGCTCCAGAGGTAGGCCGAACACCGGGGAGCTGTTTTTT.

The V gene is TRBV28, the J gene TRBJ2-3, with 10 bases lining up with TRBD1. The germline CDR1 and CDR2 sequences are MDHEN and SYDVKM. Germline trimming cut 2 bases from V and 6 bases from J; bases unmatched to any gene: 5. The CDR3 length is 15 residues. The DNA for the CDR3 is TGTGCCAGCAGTTTACGACAGGGGGCTACGGATACGCAGTATTTT. This translates into CASSLRQGATDTQYF.

The chain has TRBV7-9 and TRBJ1-2, with D hard to call. Germline-derived CDR1 and CDR2 are SEHNR and FQNEAQ (reference sequence). V gave up 3 bases and J gave up 1 base, with 9 bases separating them. This CDR3 spans 14 amino acids. CDR3 bases: TGTGCCAGCAGCTTTTTAGACATTAACTATGGCTACACCTTC. Residues: CASSFLDINYGYTF.

This clone was seen once. The chain combines TRBV14 with TRBJ1-5, with a weak D call TRBD1 (6 bases). This CDR3 has 14 residues. In germline, CDR1 is SGHDN, CDR2 FVKESK. Trimming removed 6 bases at V and 0 bases at J, with 9 bases between. The CDR3 region is CASSRTDSNQPQHF. In nucleotides, the CDR3 is TGTGCCAGCAGTCGGACAGATAGCAATCAGCCCCAGCATTTT.

The sample holds a few counts of this clone. The chain couples TRBV18 to TRBJ2-3; no clear D. V shed 2 bases and J shed 1 base, with 4 bases lying between them. Germline V gene data show CDR1 as KGHSH and CDR2 as LQKENI. CDR3 size: 13 residues. The CDR3 region is CASSPTRTDTQYF. The DNA of the CDR3 is TGTGCCAGCTCACCAACTCGCACAGATACGCAGTATTTT.

This chain links TRBV5-4 with TRBJ1-4; 10 bases fit TRBD1. CDR1 and CDR2 from the germline V gene are SGHNT and YYREEE (reference sequence). The CDR3 contains 15 residues. V was clipped by 5 bases and J by 8 bases; unmatched bases: 9. The CDR3 sequence is CASSIMTGGDEKLFF. The CDR3 nucleotides are TGTGCCAGCAGTATCATGACAGGGGGCGACGAAAAACTGTTTTTT.

This chain uses TRBV5-4 with TRBJ2-1; TRBD2 matches at 10 bases. CDR1 is SGHNT, CDR2 YYREEE, per germline (reference sequence). CDR3 length: 14 amino acids. After removal of 6 bases from V and 1 base from J, the junction contained 1 base not matched to a gene. The CDR3 loop reads CASTLAGSYNEQFF. The DNA of the CDR3 is TGTGCCAGCACACTAGCGGGATCCTACAATGAGCAGTTCTTC.

V gene TRBV28 combines with J gene TRBJ1-2; the match to TRBD1 covers 9 bases. CDR3 size: 17 residues. Per the germline V gene, CDR1 is MDHEN and CDR2 is SYDVKM. V gave up 2 bases and J gave up 1 base; unmatched junction bases: 8. The CDR3 coding sequence is TGTGCCAGCAGTTTACTTAACCTGGGACAGGGTAACTATGGCTACACCTTC. As protein: CASSLLNLGQGNYGYTF.

The gene calls are TRBV6-6 and TRBJ2-1, with D tentatively TRBD2 (6 bases). V was clipped by 6 bases and J by 6 bases, with 12 bases between them. Per the germline V gene, CDR1 is MNHNY and CDR2 is SVGAGI (reference sequence). This CDR3 contains 13 residues. CDR3 bases: TGTGCCAGCAGCCGGGACGGGAGCAATGAGCAGTTCTTC. Residues: CASSRDGSNEQFF.

This clone was observed a handful of times. This rearrangement joins TRBV7-3 to TRBJ2-2, with 12 bases matching TRBD2. V lost 5 bases, J lost 5 bases, and 12 bases stayed unmatched. Looked up from germline, CDR1 is SGHTA and CDR2 is FQGTGA. The CDR3 totals 18 residues. In DNA form, the CDR3 reads TGTGCCAGCAGCCCCGGACTAGCGGGGCCCTCGGGGACCGGGGAGCTGTTTTTT. Residues: CASSPGLAGPSGTGELFF.

This chain uses TRBV4-2 with TRBJ2-7, with a weak D call TRBD1 (5 bases). Germline V gene lookup returns CDR1 LGHNA and CDR2 YNFKEQ. CDR3 size: 15 residues. V lost 2 bases and J 3 bases, leaving 14 bases between the germline ends. The CDR3 protein is CASSQSRTSDYEQYF. The CDR3 nucleotides read TGTGCCAGCAGCCAATCGAGGACATCCGACTACGAGCAGTACTTC.

The genes are TRBV13 and TRBJ2-7; 7 bases agree with TRBD2. The CDR3 has 15 residues. Germline CDR1 reads PRHDT; CDR2 reads FYEKMQ (reference sequence). The trim removed 0 bases at V and 4 bases at J, leaving 6 bases unmatched. CDR3 nucleotide sequence: TGTGCCAGCAGCTTAGGGGCGGGAGTGGCTTACGAGCAGTACTTC. Translation gives CASSLGAGVAYEQYF.

The chain combines TRBV4-1 with TRBJ1-1; D gene uncertain. The ends were cut back, 4 bases at V and 3 bases at J, with 15 bases in the middle. Germline CDR1 and CDR2: MGHRA and YSYEKL. The CDR3 runs to 15 residues. In DNA form, the CDR3 reads TGCGCCAGCAGCCTGGGTCACAGCCAATACACTGAAGCTTTCTTT. It yields the protein CASSLGHSQYTEAFF.